What follows are 32 T cell receptor beta chains derived from one specimen sequenced in a study of T-cell reconstitution after alpha-beta-depleted transplantation in children. For TCRbeta, the library was prepared with unique molecular identifiers. TCRdb re-called the PCR reads with MiXCR, one entry per CDR3 protein. The repertoire holds hundreds of thousands of distinct CDR3 sequences, about 12% seen once, with about 0.77% in the top ten. The sample consisted of PBMCs, taken before TCRalphabeta/CD19-depleted stem cell transplant. These receptors were obtained from a girl aged 2-10 years with congenital amegakaryocytic thrombocytopenia, due to receive a stem cell transplant.

The CDR3 region has the DNA TGTGCCAGTATTCCGACTAAAGCGGGAGGGCACACAGATACGCAGTATTTT. It specifies CASIPTKAGGHTDTQYF. The chain employs TRBV19 and TRBJ2-3; 10 bases are a match to TRBD2. Germline V gene lookup returns CDR1 LNHDA and CDR2 SQIVND (reference sequence). V lost 7 bases to trimming and J lost 2 bases; unmatched junction nucleotides: 12. This CDR3 is built from 17 residues.

This clonotype was detected ten times or more. This chain links TRBV10-3 with TRBJ2-7; 14 positions agree with TRBD2. Losses at the gene ends were 6 bases for V and 0 bases for J; bases not matched to a gene: 13. CDR1 and CDR2 (germline): ENHRY, SYGVKD. The CDR3 has 19 amino acids. CDR3 region: CAIRKGTSGSPQSSYEQYF. Written as DNA, the CDR3 is TGTGCCATCAGGAAGGGGACTAGCGGGAGTCCTCAAAGCTCCTACGAGCAGTACTTC.

The J gene is TRBJ2-1, the V gene TRBV15; 7 bases line up with TRBD2. The germline CDR1 and CDR2 sequences are LNHNV and YYDKDF (reference sequence). V was pared by 2 bases and J by 7 bases, with 17 bases of the junction left unmatched. This CDR3 has 18 amino acids. CDR3 protein: CATSRLPGEGGPSNEQFF. The CDR3 DNA sequence: TGTGCCACCAGCAGACTCCCAGGCGAGGGAGGGCCTTCGAATGAGCAGTTCTTC.

This clonotype came up a few times. This rearrangement joins TRBV2 to TRBJ2-2, with D tentatively TRBD2 (6 bases). V lost 7 bases and J lost 1, with 10 bases in between. CDR1 is SNHLY, CDR2 FYNNEI, per germline. The CDR3 extends over 14 amino acids. CDR3 in amino acids: CASNREVNTGELFF. DNA for the CDR3: TGTGCCAGCAATAGGGAGGTGAACACCGGGGAGCTGTTTTTT.

This clonotype was found a few times. This rearrangement joins TRBV20-1 to TRBJ2-4, with 11 bases lining up with TRBD2. Germline lookup yields CDR1 DFQATT and CDR2 SNEGSKA (reference sequence). V shed 3 bases, J shed 0 bases, and the junction held 7 bases outside the gene matches. The CDR3 has 17 residues. In nucleotides, the CDR3 is TGCAGTGCTAGCTCTAGCGGGAGGACATTAGCCAAAAACATTCAGTACTTC. Translating it yields CSASSSGRTLAKNIQYF.

This clonotype was picked up many times. The chain is built from TRBV5-1 and TRBJ2-7, with D perhaps being TRBD1 or TRBD2 (5 bases each). The CDR3 length is 14 residues. Germline lookup yields CDR1 SGHRS and CDR2 YFSETQ. V was cut by 4 bases and J by 3 bases, with 14 bases left in between. Written as DNA, the CDR3 is TGCGCCAGCAGCCCCGGGGCCATAATCTACGAGCAGTACTTC. Protein sequence: CASSPGAIIYEQYF. The full variable domain, completed using reference TRBV5-1 and TRBJ2-7, is KAGVTQTPRYLIKTRGQQVTLSCSPISGHRSVSWYQQTPGQGLQFLFEYFSETQRNKGNFPGRFSGRQFSNSRSEMNVSTLELGDSALYLCASSPGAIIYEQYFGPGTRLTVT.

This clonotype was observed at least ten times. J is TRBJ2-7 and V is TRBV20-1, with unresolved D. The CDR3 is made up of 11 amino acids. Germline V lookup: CDR1 DFQATT, CDR2 SNEGSKA (reference sequence). Deletions cut 3 bases from V and 3 bases from J, with 6 bases between. CDR3 DNA: TGCAGTGCTAGCCAGGACTACGAGCAGTACTTC. It encodes CSASQDYEQYF.

The gene calls are TRBV15 and TRBJ1-2; 7 nucleotides line up with TRBD1. CDR3 length equals 14 residues. J was trimmed by 5 bases and V by 5 bases; bases with no gene match: 8. Germline V gives CDR1 LNHNV, CDR2 YYDKDF (reference sequence). The CDR3 nucleotides are TGTGCCACCAGCGGAGGGGGCGCGTTTTATGGCTACACCTTC. It is translated as CATSGGGAFYGYTF.

This clonotype has a count of ten or more. The gene calls are TRBV12-5 and TRBJ2-1, with D unclear. This CDR3 region has 16 residues. Trimming pared 4 bases from V and 9 bases from J, leaving 22 bases between. Germline loops: CDR1 LGHNT, CDR2 FRNRAP. The CDR3 sequence is CASGWYGRNPSREQFF. Written as DNA, the CDR3 is TGTGCTAGTGGTTGGTACGGACGGAATCCGTCGCGTGAGCAGTTCTTC.

At least ten counts were recorded for this clonotype. The chain is built from TRBV20-1 and TRBJ2-1; D is unresolved. This CDR3 region has 12 residues. Germline V gene lookup returns CDR1 DFQATT and CDR2 SNEGSKA (reference sequence). With 6 bases removed from V and 10 bases from J, the gap between germline ends came to 16 bases. This chain's CDR3 is CSALDPRPEQFF. CDR3 bases: TGCAGTGCGTTGGATCCCCGCCCCGAGCAGTTCTTC.

This clonotype was seen more than once but under ten times. The chain recombines TRBV19 with TRBJ1-1, with 9 positions matching TRBD1. Germline V gene lookup returns CDR1 LNHDA and CDR2 SQIVND (reference sequence). Losses at the gene ends were 11 bases for V and 8 bases for J; bases not matched to a gene: 12. The CDR3 is 13 amino acids. CDR3 nucleotides: TGTGCCTGCCGCCGGGACAGGGAGGTGGAAGCTTTCTTT. It is translated as CACRRDREVEAFF.

The chain combines TRBV5-5 with TRBJ2-2; 9 bases fit TRBD1. CDR3 size: 16 residues. The germline CDR1 and CDR2 sequences are SGHKS and YYEKEE (reference sequence). V shed 2 bases and J 3 bases; nucleotides not matched to a gene: 5. In DNA form, the CDR3 reads TGTGCCAGCAGCTTCGGGACAGGGTTGGACACCGGGGAGCTGTTTTTT. Translation: CASSFGTGLDTGELFF.

The V gene is TRBV5-1, the J gene TRBJ2-7, with unresolved D. Trimming cost V 3 bases and J 1 base, with 8 bases left between them. This CDR3 has 13 amino acids. The germline gives CDR1 SGHRS, CDR2 YFSETQ. The CDR3 DNA is TGCGCCAGCAGCTCGGACGTTTCCTACGAGCAGTACTTC. Amino acids: CASSSDVSYEQYF.

In its sample, this clonotype was seen a few times. V and J are TRBV20-1 and TRBJ2-3, with 8 nucleotides matching TRBD2. The V gene's germline CDR1 is DFQATT and CDR2 SNEGSKA (reference sequence). CDR3 length equals 13 residues. V was pared by 4 bases and J by 6 bases, with 6 bases of the junction left unmatched. The CDR3 coding sequence is TGCAGTGCTAAGATGACTAGCGACGATACGCAGTATTTT. As protein: CSAKMTSDDTQYF.

The chain carries TRBV29-1 and TRBJ2-5; 8 nucleotides agree with TRBD2. The germline gives CDR1 SQVTM, CDR2 ANQGSEA. This CDR3 region has 13 residues. Trimming removed 4 bases from V and 4 bases from J; junction bases left unmatched: 5. Here the CDR3 DNA reads TGCAGCGTTGCGCGGGAGGAGGGAGAGACCCAGTACTTC. Its protein product is CSVAREEGETQYF.

Ten or more counts support this clonotype. The genes are TRBV20-1 and TRBJ2-1, with D tentatively TRBD2 (5 bases). Trimming cost V 0 bases and J 1 base, with 7 bases left between them. The length of the CDR3 is 14 residues. Germline CDR1 is DFQATT and CDR2 is SNEGSKA (reference sequence). Written as DNA, the CDR3 is TGCAGTGCTAGAGAAGGGAGATCCTACAATGAGCAGTTCTTC. Its protein product is CSAREGRSYNEQFF.

Ten or more counts support this clonotype. The chain links TRBV6-5 to TRBJ2-2, with 8 bases aligning to TRBD2. J lost 8 bases, V lost 7 bases, and 12 bases had no gene match. This CDR3 region has 15 residues. Per the germline V gene, CDR1 is MNHEY and CDR2 is SVGAGI. The DNA of the CDR3 is TGTGCCAGCAAGATACTCGGACTAGCAGCAGGGGAGCTGTTTTTT. This sequence encodes CASKILGLAAGELFF.

In its sample, this clonotype was seen many times. The V gene is TRBV12-3 or TRBV12-4, the J gene TRBJ2-1; 9 bases fit TRBD2. The CDR3 has 15 residues. V lost 6 bases, J lost 5 bases, and 8 bases stayed unmatched. This CDR3 is CASSHSGRKDNEQFF. The CDR3 coding sequence is TGTGCCAGCAGCCACAGCGGGAGGAAAGACAATGAGCAGTTCTTC.

In this sample, this clonotype turned up a few times. The chain is built from TRBV6-1 and TRBJ1-4; 8 bases agree with TRBD1. The CDR3 length is 16 residues. Germline V lookup: CDR1 MNHNS, CDR2 SASEGT. V lost 8 bases and J lost 8; bases outside the gene matches: 16. CDR3: CASSHGGDRPREKLFF. The CDR3 coding sequence is TGTGCCAGCTCCCACGGGGGGGACAGGCCTCGGGAAAAACTGTTTTTT.

This clonotype was seen many times. The chain couples TRBV20-1 to TRBJ2-7; the D is unclear. Trimming cost V 1 base and J 4 bases, with 17 bases left between them. The CDR3 is 15 amino acids. The V gene's germline CDR1 is DFQATT and CDR2 SNEGSKA (reference sequence). Here the CDR3 DNA reads TGCAGTGCTAGAGGTCACAGCGAAAGAAGATACGAGCAGTACTTC. Translating gives CSARGHSERRYEQYF.

In its sample, this clonotype was seen many times. The chain's CDR3 is CASRGGQFYEQYF. The DNA for the CDR3 is TGTGCCAGCAGGGGGGGACAGTTCTACGAGCAGTACTTC. V usage is TRBV5-8 and J usage is TRBJ2-7; tentative D call: TRBD1 (7 bases). CDR1 SGHTS and CDR2 YDEGEE come from the germline V gene. CDR3 length: 13 residues. The ends were cut back, 5 bases at V and 3 bases at J, with 12 bases in the middle. The complete variable domain, with remaining parts taken from reference TRBV5-8 and TRBJ2-7, reads EAGVTQSPTHLIKTRGQQATLRCSPISGHTSVYWYQQALGLGLQFLLWYDEGEERNRGNFPPRFSGRQFPNYSSELNVNALELEDSALYLCASRGGQFYEQYFGPGTRLTVT.

This clonotype was recorded many times. The rearrangement links TRBV12-3 or TRBV12-4 to TRBJ1-5, with unresolved D. This CDR3 has 14 residues. Trimming took off 3 bases at V and 5 bases at J, with 11 bases between the two ends. The CDR3 coding sequence is TGTGCCAGCAGTTTGGTTGAGAGCTATCAGCCCCAGCATTTT. Translation: CASSLVESYQPQHF.

This clonotype was recorded a few times. The chain carries TRBV29-1 and TRBJ2-2; D gene uncertain. This CDR3 region has 13 residues. Germline values: CDR1 SQVTM, CDR2 ANQGSEA. Trimming cost V 5 bases and J 5 bases, with 12 bases left between them. Here the CDR3 reads CSVSWASTGELFF. CDR3 sequence (DNA): TGCAGCGTTAGCTGGGCGAGTACCGGGGAGCTGTTTTTT.

This clonotype showed up many times. The V and J genes are TRBV5-1 and TRBJ1-2; a possible D gene is TRBD1 (5 bases). V lost 3 bases and J 0 bases, leaving 15 bases between the germline ends. The germline gives CDR1 SGHRS, CDR2 YFSETQ. The CDR3 extends over 16 amino acids. This chain's CDR3 is CASSSVGTNSNYGYTF. For the CDR3, the DNA is TGCGCCAGCAGCTCTGTTGGGACTAATTCTAACTATGGCTACACCTTC.

V and J are TRBV20-1 and TRBJ2-1, with D perhaps TRBD2 (6 bases). The germline V gene encodes CDR1 DFQATT and CDR2 SNEGSKA (reference sequence). CDR3 length: 16 amino acids. This CDR3 reads CCARVDGRDQGNEQFF. The CDR3 DNA sequence: TGCTGCGCTAGAGTCGACGGGCGGGATCAGGGCAATGAGCAGTTCTTC.

This clonotype was detected a few times. V and J are TRBV11-1 and TRBJ2-7; TRBD2 matches at 14 bases. V was pared by 1 base and J by 0 bases, with 11 bases of the junction left unmatched. Per the germline V gene, CDR1 is SGHAT and CDR2 is FQDESV (reference sequence). The CDR3 is 20 residues long. The CDR3, as DNA: TGTGCCAGCAGCTTAGTCGGGGGACTAGCGGGAGAATTCGGCTCCTACGAGCAGTACTTC. The encoded protein is CASSLVGGLAGEFGSYEQYF.

This chain connects TRBV28 to TRBJ2-1, with TRBD2 matching over 9 bases. Germline-derived CDR1 and CDR2 are MDHEN and SYDVKM. Unmatched junction bases numbered 8, after V lost 5 bases and J lost 6 bases. The CDR3 contains 15 residues. CDR3 bases: TGTGCCAGCAGTCGACCGGGACTAGCCCCCAATGAGCAGTTCTTC. This encodes CASSRPGLAPNEQFF.

This clonotype was detected a few times. The genes are TRBV7-9 and TRBJ2-7; 7 bases are shared with TRBD1. Trimming cost V 3 bases and J 6 bases; bases outside gene matches: 8. The CDR3 sequence is 14 residues long. Germline V CDR1 and CDR2: SEHNR, FQNEAQ (reference sequence). Here the CDR3 reads CASSLGRGRIEQYF. The CDR3 DNA reads TGTGCCAGCAGCTTGGGTAGGGGGCGCATCGAGCAGTACTTC.

Details on this clonotype: A read error may account for a junction end that differs from germline. The chain carries TRBV20-1 and TRBJ2-1; 13 nucleotides align to TRBD2. The CDR3 consists of 15 residues. Germline V lookup: CDR1 DFQATT, CDR2 SNEGSKA (reference sequence). As DNA, the CDR3 is TGCAGTGCTGGGACTAGCGGGGCCCCCTACAATGAGCATTTCTTC. It yields the protein CSAGTSGAPYNEHFF.

This clonotype was detected many times. This chain connects TRBV10-3 to TRBJ2-7; 9 nucleotides agree with TRBD2. The V gene end was trimmed by 7 bases and the J gene end by 6 bases; junction bases not matched to a gene: 7. The CDR3 is made up of 13 amino acids. In germline, CDR1 is ENHRY, CDR2 SYGVKD. CDR3 region: CAIKRTSELEQYF. The DNA of the CDR3 is TGTGCCATCAAAAGGACTAGCGAGCTCGAGCAGTACTTC.

This sequence joins TRBV2 and TRBJ2-3; 8 positions match TRBD2. Per germline, CDR1 SNHLY and CDR2 FYNNEI. This CDR3 has 16 residues. V lost 8 bases and J lost 4; bases outside the gene matches: 14. CDR3 residues: CASAVWREETADTQYF. The DNA for the CDR3 is TGTGCCAGCGCAGTGTGGCGGGAGGAGACTGCAGATACGCAGTATTTT.

This clonotype was recorded at least ten times. The V gene is TRBV7-2, the J gene TRBJ2-1, with D tentatively TRBD2 (5 bases). With 3 bases removed from V and 1 base from J, the gap between germline ends came to 16 bases. Per germline, CDR1 SGHTA and CDR2 FQGNSA. This CDR3 has 17 amino acids. CDR3 sequence (DNA): TGTGCCAGCAGCTTGTTATTCTCACTAGTGTCCTACAATGAGCAGTTCTTC. It yields the protein CASSLLFSLVSYNEQFF.